This T cell receptor beta chain was sequenced during a study of T cell changes during pregnancy in multiple sclerosis (dated by TCRdb to the late 2010s). Context from the whole study: The study looked at changes in the T cell repertoire across pregnancy in women with multiple sclerosis.

The library was built by means of the immunoSEQ multiplex PCR assay. As stored in TCRdb, this immuneACCESS dataset retains in-frame rearrangements with V and J assigned. A fraction of the clones does not appear; measured against another copy, unresolved V genes explain less than half of the discrepancy, and the remainder lacks a known reason. Across this sample there are roughly 30,000 clones, with 89% seen only once. The ten most abundant clones make up approximately 10% of the sample. This clone is a singleton in its sample. Its antigen specificity is not known. The input lacks base qualities; no much larger clone sits a single base away. The CDR3 runs 13 amino acids, cysteine and phenylalanine included. The read is trimmed to its CDR3 DNA, 39 bases read in frame from base 1. From a lookup of the germline V gene (reference sequence), CDR1 and CDR2 are LNHDA and SQIVND. Deletion took 10 bases off V and 6 bases off J, with a span of 16 bases between the germline ends.

The sample here was CD8+ T cells from peripheral blood mononuclear cells, taken in the second trimester of pregnancy. Recombination linked TRBV19 to TRBJ2-1; the D region possibly corresponds to TRBD2 (6 bases align). This clonotype was obtained from a female donor with multiple sclerosis, enrolled in a pregnancy study. The DNA sequence follows: TGTGCCACCAGCACGCGGGATGGCAATGAGCAGTTCTTC. Its protein reads: CATSTRDGNEQFF.